The 32 T cell receptor beta chains in this list originate from one sample, sequenced in a study of PD-1 blockade in classical Hodgkin lymphoma. Method: immunoSEQ multiplex PCR; TCRdb's copy keeps in-frame clones and lacks some. Of roughly 24,000 clones listed, around three quarters were seen once; the top ten hold roughly a sixth. All the patients suffered relapse after autologous stem cell transplantation, and brentuximab vedotin exposure differed. The sequences come from peripheral blood mononuclear cells (PBMCs), collected before the second cycle of nivolumab. The receptors here all came from a human donor with classical Hodgkin lymphoma.

CDR3 in DNA: TGTGCCAGCAGCGACGACAGCCCCTACGAGCAGTACTTC. As protein: CASSDDSPYEQYF. This chain connects TRBV12-1 to TRBJ2-7; the DNA was not compared with TRBD1, the D call given in the table. TRBV12-1 is a known pseudogene. The CDR3 is 13 residues long.

The chain employs TRBV6-6 and TRBJ1-3; D is uncertain. Germline V gives CDR1 MNHNY, CDR2 SVGAGI (reference sequence). Trimming removed 6 bases at V and 4 bases at J, with 7 bases between. The CDR3 loop spans 12 amino acids. CDR3 in amino acids: CASSLRGNTIYF. The DNA for the CDR3 is TGTGCCAGCAGCTTAAGGGGAAACACCATATATTTT.

The chain couples TRBV2 to TRBJ2-4; weak D call: TRBD2 (6 bases). The CDR3 sequence is 12 residues long. V was clipped by 2 bases and J by 8 bases, with 7 bases between them. Per germline, CDR1 SNHLY and CDR2 FYNNEI. The CDR3 coding sequence is TGTGCCAGCAGTGAACGCGGGGACATTCAGTACTTC. Protein: CASSERGDIQYF.

The genes are TRBV6-1 and TRBJ2-7; D may be TRBD2 (6 bases). The germline V gene encodes CDR1 MNHNS and CDR2 SASEGT. The CDR3 extends over 14 amino acids. V gave up 2 bases and J gave up 3 bases, with 11 bases separating them. This CDR3 reads CASSERYGSYEQYF. For the CDR3, the DNA is TGTGCCAGCAGTGAACGGTACGGGAGCTACGAGCAGTACTTC.

The genes are TRBV15 and TRBJ1-1; 9 bases are a match to TRBD1. The CDR3 is made up of 13 amino acids. The trim removed 2 bases at V and 9 bases at J, leaving 4 bases unmatched. CDR1 and CDR2 from the germline V gene are LNHNV and YYDKDF (reference sequence). The CDR3 is CATSRKGQGKAFF. The CDR3 nucleotides read TGTGCCACCAGCAGAAAGGGACAGGGAAAAGCTTTCTTT.

J is TRBJ1-2 and V is TRBV19; no clear D. The germline CDR1 and CDR2 sequences are LNHDA and SQIVND (reference sequence). The CDR3 consists of 12 residues. V lost 3 bases, J lost 9 bases, and 11 bases lay in between. CDR3 loop: CASSMGIPSYTF. CDR3 coding DNA: TGTGCCAGTAGTATGGGCATTCCGAGCTACACCTTC.

This chain joins TRBV19 and TRBJ1-1; D remains ambiguous. The V end was cut by 4 bases, the J end by 1 base, with 7 bases between. The CDR3 is made up of 13 amino acids. The V gene's germline CDR1 is LNHDA and CDR2 SQIVND (reference sequence). This chain's CDR3 is CASSKQQNTEAFF. CDR3 sequence (DNA): TGTGCCAGTAGTAAGCAACAGAACACTGAAGCTTTCTTT.

The chain employs TRBV25-1 and TRBJ2-5; 7 positions agree with TRBD1. Germline CDR1 is MGHDK and CDR2 is SYGVNS. This CDR3 spans 13 amino acids. Unmatched junction bases numbered 4, after V lost 4 bases and J lost 5 bases. In DNA form, the CDR3 reads TGTGCCAGCAGTGCGACAGGGAAGGAGACCCAGTACTTC. It encodes CASSATGKETQYF.

The J gene is TRBJ2-5, the V gene TRBV28; the D gene could be TRBD1 or TRBD2 (6 bases each). This CDR3 is 14 amino acids long. Germline CDR1 and CDR2: MDHEN and SYDVKM. V was trimmed by 8 bases and J by 4 bases, leaving 17 bases between them. The CDR3 sequence is CASRPGGMGETQYF. The CDR3 bases are TGTGCCAGCCGACCCGGGGGCATGGGAGAGACCCAGTACTTC. The whole variable domain, remainder taken from reference TRBV28 and TRBJ2-5, is DVKVTQSSRYLVKRTGEKVFLECVQDMDHENMFWYRQDPGLGLRLIYFSYDVKMKEKGDIPEGYSVSREKKERFSLILESASTNQTSMYLCASRPGGMGETQYFGPGTRLLVL.

This clone was detected a few times. The chain uses TRBV9 and TRBJ2-1; TRBD1 is a possible D gene (5 bases). The CDR3 totals 14 residues. V was clipped by 3 bases and J by 0 bases, with 7 bases between them. Germline CDR1 and CDR2: SGDLS and YYNGEE. The CDR3 nucleotides read TGTGCCAGCAGCGCTAGGGGCTCCTACAATGAGCAGTTCTTC. It encodes CASSARGSYNEQFF. Full variable domain (remainder filled in from reference TRBV9 and TRBJ2-1): DSGVTQTPKHLITATGQRVTLRCSPRSGDLSVYWYQQSLDQGLQFLIQYYNGEERAKGNILERFSAQQFPDLHSELNLSSLELGDSALYFCASSARGSYNEQFFGPGTRLTVL.

The rearrangement joins TRBV6-5 to TRBJ2-1, with 13 bases identical to TRBD2. The V segment lost 6 bases and the J segment 9 bases; nucleotides outside the gene matches: 5. Looked up from germline, CDR1 is MNHEY and CDR2 is SVGAGI. This CDR3 is 14 amino acids long. CDR3 DNA: TGTGCCAGCAGAGGACTAGCGGGAGAGGTTGAGCAGTTCTTC. It specifies CASRGLAGEVEQFF.

The chain has TRBV27 and TRBJ2-2; D is ambiguous. The CDR3 runs 14 residues. V was shortened by 11 bases and J by 2 bases, with 15 bases between the two germline ends. CDR1 and CDR2 (germline): MNHEY, SMNVEV (reference sequence). CDR3 in DNA: TGTGCCTTCCTCGCAGGACCTAACACCGGGGAGCTGTTTTTT. This gives the protein CAFLAGPNTGELFF.

This rearrangement joins TRBV18 to TRBJ2-2; 7 nucleotides line up with TRBD2. CDR1 KGHSH and CDR2 LQKENI come from the germline V gene. CDR3 length equals 16 residues. J lost 5 bases, V lost 0 bases, and 6 bases had no gene match. CDR3 loop: CASSPPSAGETGELFF. The CDR3 DNA follows: TGTGCCAGCTCACCACCGTCTGCGGGAGAAACCGGGGAGCTGTTTTTT.

V usage is TRBV5-1 and J usage is TRBJ2-2, with 7 positions matching TRBD2. The CDR3 extends over 14 amino acids. Unmatched junction bases numbered 10, after V lost 8 bases and J lost 6 bases. Germline CDR1 is SGHRS and CDR2 is YFSETQ. CDR3 residues: CASKGSSGAGELFF. The CDR3 nucleotides are TGCGCCAGTAAGGGGTCTAGCGGAGCCGGGGAGCTGTTTTTT.

The chain couples TRBV28 to TRBJ2-1; possibly TRBD2 for D (6 bases). V gave up 3 bases and J gave up 6 bases, with 12 bases separating them. The CDR3 is 14 amino acids. In germline, CDR1 is MDHEN, CDR2 SYDVKM. CDR3 nucleotides: TGTGCCAGCAGTTTTGGAGGGAGTATCAATGAGCAGTTCTTC. Protein sequence: CASSFGGSINEQFF.

The CDR3 DNA reads TGCGCCAGCAGGACAGTACTCAACGAGCAGTACTTC. Translation gives CASRTVLNEQYF. The chain recombines TRBV10-2 with TRBJ2-7, with D possibly matching TRBD1 (5 bases). V lost 6 bases to trimming and J lost 5 bases, with 11 bases between them. The CDR3 runs to 12 residues. CDR1 and CDR2 from the germline V gene are WSHSY and SAAADI.

The chain recombines TRBV28 with TRBJ2-2; 7 nucleotides line up with TRBD2. The V gene end was trimmed by 5 bases and the J gene end by 5 bases; junction bases not matched to a gene: 8. The CDR3 consists of 15 residues. CDR1 and CDR2 from the germline V gene are MDHEN and SYDVKM. The CDR3 region is CASSLRQGGTGELFF. DNA of the CDR3: TGTGCCAGCAGTCTCCGCCAGGGAGGGACCGGGGAGCTGTTTTTT.

The chain uses TRBV6-5 and TRBJ2-7; 7 nucleotides line up with TRBD2. V shed 6 bases and J 0 bases; nucleotides not matched to a gene: 2. This CDR3 spans 13 amino acids. Germline V gene data show CDR1 as MNHEY and CDR2 as SVGAGI. This chain's CDR3 is CASRRESSYEQYF. DNA of the CDR3: TGTGCCAGCAGGCGGGAGAGCTCCTACGAGCAGTACTTC.

The chain joins TRBV7-8 to TRBJ2-5, with 7 positions matching TRBD2. Germline loops: CDR1 SGHVS, CDR2 FQNEAQ. This CDR3 is built from 15 residues. V lost 6 bases, J lost 5 bases, and 12 bases stayed unmatched. The CDR3 DNA is TGTGCCAGCAGTCCGAGGCGGGAGATTGCGGAGACCCAGTACTTC. Protein product: CASSPRREIAETQYF.

This clone showed up just a few times. The J gene is TRBJ1-2, the V gene TRBV29-1; D gene ambiguous. CDR1 and CDR2 from the germline V gene are SQVTM and ANQGSEA. This CDR3 has 10 amino acids. Between the trimmed V and J ends, which lost 6 bases and 8 bases, there was a span of 10 bases. The DNA for the CDR3 is TGCAGCGTGGGAACCGGCGGCTACACCTTC. This codes for CSVGTGGYTF.

The chain is built from TRBV6-1 and TRBJ1-1; D possibly corresponds to TRBD1 (5 bases). V was trimmed by 6 bases and J by 1 base, leaving 9 bases between them. Germline CDR1 is MNHNS and CDR2 is SASEGT. The CDR3 sequence is 13 residues long. This CDR3 is CASSIRANTEAFF. CDR3 nucleotides: TGTGCCAGCAGCATCAGGGCGAACACTGAAGCTTTCTTT.

The genes are TRBV2 and TRBJ1-2, with D possibly being TRBD1 (5 bases). Germline V gene sequence: CDR1 SNHLY, CDR2 FYNNEI. CDR3 size: 14 residues. Between the trimmed V and J ends, which lost 3 bases and 5 bases, there was a span of 13 bases. DNA for the CDR3: TGTGCCAGCAGTGAGGGCCTTGGGGGGTATGGCTACACCTTC. It specifies CASSEGLGGYGYTF. Drawing the rest from reference TRBV2 and TRBJ1-2, the complete variable domain is EPEVTQTPSHQVTQMGQEVILRCVPISNHLYFYWYRQILGQKVEFLVSFYNNEISEKSEIFDDQFSVERPDGSNFTLKIRSTKLEDSAMYFCASSEGLGGYGYTFGSGTRLTVV.

The chain carries TRBV28 and TRBJ2-5; D not certain. Germline CDR1 and CDR2: MDHEN and SYDVKM. Trimming removed 2 bases from V and 2 bases from J, with 6 bases in between. The CDR3 totals 13 residues. The DNA for the CDR3 is TGTGCCAGCAGTTTAATAGCACAAGAGACCCAGTACTTC. Protein sequence: CASSLIAQETQYF.

This clone has just one count. The J gene is TRBJ2-7, the V gene TRBV23-1; no reliable D call. TRBV23-1 is placed among ORFs of uncertain function. V lost 2 bases, J lost 9 bases, and 11 bases lay in between. This CDR3 has 12 residues. CDR3 sequence: CASSQAPSGQYF. Here the CDR3 DNA reads TGCGCCAGCAGTCAAGCCCCCTCCGGGCAGTACTTC.

This chain joins TRBV6-6 and TRBJ2-1; 9 nucleotides match TRBD2. The CDR3 loop spans 13 amino acids. From germline, CDR1 is MNHNY and CDR2 SVGAGI (reference sequence). The ends lost 7 bases at V and 9 bases at J; junction bases unmatched: 7. This CDR3 is CASTLAGSGEQFF. CDR3 in DNA: TGTGCCAGCACTCTAGCGGGAAGTGGTGAGCAGTTCTTC.

This sequence joins TRBV27 and TRBJ2-1, with 8 bases identical to TRBD1. Germline CDR1 is MNHEY and CDR2 is SMNVEV (reference sequence). CDR3 size: 15 residues. V lost 7 bases and J lost 7; bases outside the gene matches: 12. The CDR3 protein is CASTNQGAGRNEQFF. The CDR3, as DNA: TGTGCCAGCACTAACCAGGGGGCGGGCAGGAATGAGCAGTTCTTC.

This clone has a single count. V usage is TRBV18 and J usage is TRBJ1-2, with D possibly TRBD1 on 6 matching bases. The V gene's germline CDR1 is KGHSH and CDR2 LQKENI. This CDR3 spans 15 amino acids. V lost 6 bases, J lost 3 bases, and 17 bases lay in between. In nucleotides, the CDR3 is TGTGCCAGCTCCAGGCTGGGGGACACCGACTATGGCTACACCTTC. Translated, it gives CASSRLGDTDYGYTF.

This rearrangement joins TRBV15 to TRBJ1-5; D gene unclear. Looked up from germline, CDR1 is LNHNV and CDR2 is YYDKDF (reference sequence). The CDR3 runs to 14 residues. Trimming took off 3 bases at V and 2 bases at J, with 8 bases between the two ends. In DNA form, the CDR3 reads TGTGCCACCAGCAGTTTTACAGGCAATCAGCCCCAGCATTTT. Protein sequence: CATSSFTGNQPQHF.

The chain joins TRBV7-2 to TRBJ2-1, with TRBD1 matching 8 bases. The germline CDR1 and CDR2 sequences are SGHTA and FQGNSA. V lost 5 bases to trimming and J lost 1 base; unmatched junction nucleotides: 4. CDR3 length equals 15 residues. The CDR3 region has the DNA TGTGCCAGCAGCCCCAGGACAGGGTCCTACAATGAGCAGTTCTTC. Translated: CASSPRTGSYNEQFF.

This rearrangement joins TRBV19 to TRBJ1-1; a weak D match, TRBD1 (5 bases). V was trimmed by 2 bases and J by 11 bases, leaving 12 bases between them. This CDR3 has 12 amino acids. Germline V lookup: CDR1 LNHDA, CDR2 SQIVND (reference sequence). The CDR3 here is CASSIRTGAAFF. CDR3 sequence (DNA): TGTGCCAGTAGTATAAGAACAGGTGCGGCTTTCTTT.

The chain couples TRBV28 to TRBJ2-6; D is ambiguous. CDR3 length: 15 amino acids. Trimming took off 6 bases at V and 0 bases at J, with 9 bases between the two ends. Germline V lookup: CDR1 MDHEN, CDR2 SYDVKM. The CDR3 sequence is CASREQNSGANVLTF. The DNA for the CDR3 is TGTGCCAGCAGGGAACAAAACTCTGGGGCCAACGTCCTGACTTTC.

The chain combines TRBV5-4 with TRBJ2-7, with 11 bases matching TRBD2. The CDR3 spans 14 residues. With 4 bases clipped from V and 4 bases from J, the junction kept 4 bases outside the gene matches. Germline V gene sequence: CDR1 SGHNT, CDR2 YYREEE (reference sequence). The CDR3 loop reads CASSPTSGSYEQYF. DNA for the CDR3: TGTGCCAGCAGCCCCACTAGCGGGAGTTACGAGCAGTACTTC.